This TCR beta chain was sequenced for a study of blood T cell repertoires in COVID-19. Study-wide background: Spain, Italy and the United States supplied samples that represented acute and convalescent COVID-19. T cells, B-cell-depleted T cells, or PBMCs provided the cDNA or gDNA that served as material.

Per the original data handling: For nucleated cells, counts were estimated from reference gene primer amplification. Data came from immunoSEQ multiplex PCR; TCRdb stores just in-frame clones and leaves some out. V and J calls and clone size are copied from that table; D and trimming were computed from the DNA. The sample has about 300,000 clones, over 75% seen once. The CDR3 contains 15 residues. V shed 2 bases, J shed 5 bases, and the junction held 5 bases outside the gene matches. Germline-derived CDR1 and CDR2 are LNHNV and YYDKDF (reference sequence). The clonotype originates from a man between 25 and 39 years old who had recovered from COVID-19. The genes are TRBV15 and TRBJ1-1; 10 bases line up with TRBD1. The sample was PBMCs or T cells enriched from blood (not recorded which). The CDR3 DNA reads TGTGCCACCAGCAGACCCGACAGGGGGCAGACTGAAGCTTTCTTT. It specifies CATSRPDRGQTEAFF.